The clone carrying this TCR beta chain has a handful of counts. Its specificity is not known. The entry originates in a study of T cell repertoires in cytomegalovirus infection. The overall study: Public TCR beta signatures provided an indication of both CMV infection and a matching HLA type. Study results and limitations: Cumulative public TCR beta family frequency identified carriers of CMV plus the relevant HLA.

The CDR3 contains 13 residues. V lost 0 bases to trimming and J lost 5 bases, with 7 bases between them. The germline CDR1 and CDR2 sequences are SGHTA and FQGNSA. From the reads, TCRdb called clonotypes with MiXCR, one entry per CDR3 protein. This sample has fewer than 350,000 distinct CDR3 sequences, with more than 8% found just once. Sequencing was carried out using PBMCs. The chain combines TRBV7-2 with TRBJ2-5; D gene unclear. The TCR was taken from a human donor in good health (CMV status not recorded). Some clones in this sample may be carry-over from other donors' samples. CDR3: CASSLAPKETQYF. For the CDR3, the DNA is TGTGCCAGCAGCTTAGCCCCCAAGGAGACCCAGTACTTC.